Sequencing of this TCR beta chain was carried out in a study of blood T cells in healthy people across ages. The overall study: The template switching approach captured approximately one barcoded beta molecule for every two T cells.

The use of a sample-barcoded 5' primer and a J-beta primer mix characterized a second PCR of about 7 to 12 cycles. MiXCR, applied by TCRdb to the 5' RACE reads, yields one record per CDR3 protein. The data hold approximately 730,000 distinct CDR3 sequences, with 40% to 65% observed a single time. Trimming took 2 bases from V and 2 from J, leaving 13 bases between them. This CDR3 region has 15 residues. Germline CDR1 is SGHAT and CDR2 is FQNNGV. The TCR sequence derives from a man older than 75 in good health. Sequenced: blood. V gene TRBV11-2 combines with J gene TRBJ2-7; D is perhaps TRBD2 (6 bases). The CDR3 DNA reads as TGTGCCAGCAGCTTATTGAGCGGGCCGACCTACGAGCAGTACTTC. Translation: CASSLLSGPTYEQYF.